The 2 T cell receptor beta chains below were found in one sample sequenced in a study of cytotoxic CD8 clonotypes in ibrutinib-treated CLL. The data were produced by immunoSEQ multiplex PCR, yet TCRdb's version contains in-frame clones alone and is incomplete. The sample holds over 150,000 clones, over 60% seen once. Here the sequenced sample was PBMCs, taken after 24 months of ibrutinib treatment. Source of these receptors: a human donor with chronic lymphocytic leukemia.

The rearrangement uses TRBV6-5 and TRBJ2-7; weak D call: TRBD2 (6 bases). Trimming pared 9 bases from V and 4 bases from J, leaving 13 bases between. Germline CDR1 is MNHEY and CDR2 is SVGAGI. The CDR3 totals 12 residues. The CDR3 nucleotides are TGTGCCAGGGAGGGCCCCGGATACGAGCAGTACTTC. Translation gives CAREGPGYEQYF.

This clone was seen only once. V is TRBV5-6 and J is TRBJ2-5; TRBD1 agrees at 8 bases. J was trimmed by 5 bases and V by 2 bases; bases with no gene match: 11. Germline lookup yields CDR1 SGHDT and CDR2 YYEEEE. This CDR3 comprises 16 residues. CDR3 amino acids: CASSFWTGRVFETQYF. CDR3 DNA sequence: TGTGCCAGCAGCTTTTGGACAGGGCGGGTTTTTGAGACCCAGTACTTC. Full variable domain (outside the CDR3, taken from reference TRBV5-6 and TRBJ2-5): DAGVTQSPTHLIKTRGQQVTLRCSPKSGHDTVSWYQQALGQGPQFIFQYYEEEERQRGNFPDRFSGHQFPNYSSELNVNALLLGDSALYLCASSFWTGRVFETQYFGPGTRLLVL.